This TCR beta chain was observed in a study of blood T cell repertoires in COVID-19. Study context: The cDNA or gDNA used as material had been derived from T cells, B-cell-depleted T cells, or PBMCs.

The study recruited people aged roughly 18 to 89 years across about 25 US areas. Participants had their cohort set by participant-reported clinical history. Germline CDR1 SNHLY, CDR2 FYNNEI. The CDR3 contains 15 residues. V dropped 5 bases and J dropped 2; count of bases not matched to a gene: 7. As processed by the authors: Estimated nucleated cell counts came from reference gene primer amplification. Here immunoSEQ multiplex PCR was the method, and the copy in TCRdb shows in-frame clones only, minus some. The V and J calls and clone size were taken over from that table, and D and trimming were inferred from the DNA. The sample lists 200,000 to 250,000 clones, around 81% occurring once.

The rearrangement uses TRBV2 and TRBJ2-7; 9 nucleotides match TRBD2. The sequenced sample consisted of PBMCs or T cells enriched from blood (not recorded which). The TCR was taken from a woman in her thirties or forties with acute COVID-19. The CDR3 sequence is CASSHSSGAAYEQYF. The CDR3 DNA sequence: TGTGCCAGCAGTCATTCTAGCGGGGCAGCCTACGAGCAGTACTTC.